The 17 T cell receptor beta chains in this list originate from one sample, sequenced in a study of blood T cells in healthy people across ages. Using a J-beta primer mix together with a sample-barcoded 5' primer, a second PCR was run for 7 to 11 cycles. TCRdb re-derived calls from the 5' RACE reads in MiXCR, one entry per CDR3 protein. This sample has about 780,000 distinct CDR3 sequences, with about half found just once. Sample: blood. All receptors derive from a man older than 75 in good health.

Only a few counts were recorded for this clonotype. The chain is built from TRBV29-1 and TRBJ2-3; 11 bases align to TRBD1. The CDR3 sequence is 21 residues long. Germline V gives CDR1 SQVTM, CDR2 ANQGSEA. The J segment lost 5 bases and the V segment lost 5 bases, leaving 27 bases of the junction unmatched. CDR3 sequence reads: CSVLYSTWQTSGQGEVDTQYF. DNA for the CDR3: TGCAGCGTTCTCTATTCGACCTGGCAGACTTCGGGACAGGGGGAAGTAGATACGCAGTATTTT.

The chain is built from TRBV11-2 and TRBJ2-1, with unresolved D. Germline V lookup: CDR1 SGHAT, CDR2 FQNNGV. The V gene lost 6 bases and the J gene lost 3 bases, with 12 bases spanning the gap. CDR3 length: 14 amino acids. CDR3 protein: CASSKTQDYNEQFF. CDR3 sequence (DNA): TGTGCCAGCAGTAAGACCCAAGACTACAATGAGCAGTTCTTC.

This clonotype came up many times. The genes are TRBV28 and TRBJ2-1; 7 bases are shared with TRBD1. CDR1 and CDR2 (germline): MDHEN, SYDVKM. The CDR3 is 15 residues long. V lost 6 bases and J lost 2; bases outside the gene matches: 7. The CDR3 DNA sequence: TGTGCCAGCAGCACCACAGGGGCCGCCTACAATGAGCAGTTCTTC. Amino acids: CASSTTGAAYNEQFF.

This clonotype appeared a few times. V and J are TRBV6-2 or TRBV6-3 and TRBJ2-6; D is uncertain. Trimming took off 5 bases at V and 2 bases at J, with 4 bases between the two ends. From germline, CDR1 is MNHEY and CDR2 SVGEGT. The CDR3 has 13 amino acids. CDR3 in DNA: TGTGCCAGCAGTCCGGCTGGGGCCAACGTCCTGACTTTC. This codes for CASSPAGANVLTF.

There are many counts of this clonotype. This chain joins TRBV4-3 and TRBJ2-1; 10 nucleotides match TRBD2. In germline, CDR1 is LGHNA, CDR2 YSLEER. The V segment lost 0 bases and the J segment 0 bases; nucleotides outside the gene matches: 5. The CDR3 runs to 18 residues. CDR3 loop: CASSQDEASGSSYNEQFF. CDR3 bases: TGCGCCAGCAGCCAAGATGAGGCTAGCGGGAGCTCCTACAATGAGCAGTTCTTC.

This clonotype was observed a few times. This chain connects TRBV27 to TRBJ2-2; 8 bases align to TRBD2. CDR3 size: 16 residues. Germline assignment: CDR1 MNHEY and CDR2 SMNVEV (reference sequence). V lost 5 bases and J lost 6; bases outside the gene matches: 11. For the CDR3, the DNA is TGTGCCAGCAGTACCTCCGGGACTAGAGTTTCCGGGGAGCTGTTTTTT. Its translation: CASSTSGTRVSGELFF.

This chain connects TRBV25-1 to TRBJ2-7; 7 nucleotides match TRBD1. Germline V gene lookup returns CDR1 MGHDK and CDR2 SYGVNS. The CDR3 totals 14 residues. V shed 2 bases, J shed 3 bases, and the junction held 4 bases outside the gene matches. CDR3 sequence: CASSEGRGLYEQYF. The CDR3 DNA reads TGTGCCAGCAGTGAAGGAAGGGGGCTCTACGAGCAGTACTTC.

As concerns this clonotype: The germline gene is not matched at one end of the junction; a read error may be the cause. This sequence joins TRBV20-1 and TRBJ1-5; D unresolved. The CDR3 consists of 16 residues. Germline V gene data show CDR1 as DFQATT and CDR2 as SNEGSKA (reference sequence). CDR3 protein: CSARDFQEAANPPQHF. The CDR3 bases are TGCAGTGCTAGGGATTTCCAAGAGGCGGCTAATCCGCCCCAGCATTTT.

The chain has TRBV10-2 and TRBJ2-3; no reliable D call. Germline V gene data show CDR1 as WSHSY and CDR2 as SAAADI. V was clipped by 3 bases and J by 6 bases, with 19 bases between them. The CDR3 is 16 residues long. Here the CDR3 reads CASSDPRGSGSDTQYF. The CDR3 DNA follows: TGCGCCAGCAGTGATCCTCGAGGTAGTGGTAGCGATACGCAGTATTTT.

V gene TRBV6-5 combines with J gene TRBJ1-2; tentatively, D is TRBD1 (6 bases). The germline V gene encodes CDR1 MNHEY and CDR2 SVGAGI. The CDR3 is 19 residues long. Trimming pared 4 bases from V and 0 bases from J, leaving 24 bases between. CDR3: CASSSQLRDIGKANYGYTF. CDR3 bases: TGTGCCAGCAGTTCCCAACTCCGGGACATCGGTAAAGCTAACTATGGCTACACCTTC.

The chain uses TRBV18 and TRBJ2-7; D is ambiguous. V was clipped by 1 base and J by 6 bases, with 13 bases between them. CDR3 length: 14 amino acids. Germline CDR1 and CDR2: KGHSH and LQKENI. CDR3 protein: CASSPRIEAAEQYF. The CDR3 nucleotides are TGTGCCAGCTCACCACGAATAGAAGCCGCCGAGCAGTACTTC.

This clonotype was found a few times. The gene calls are TRBV12-3 or TRBV12-4 and TRBJ1-1, with a possible D match to TRBD1 (5 bases). CDR3 length: 15 residues. V was pared by 3 bases and J by 5 bases, with 16 bases between. The CDR3 reads CASSFLHGEGTEAFF. The CDR3 DNA follows: TGTGCCAGCAGTTTTCTACACGGGGAGGGGACTGAAGCTTTCTTT.

On this clonotype itself: The germline gene is not matched at one end of the junction; a read error may be the cause. The chain combines TRBV10-3 with TRBJ2-2, with TRBD2 matching over 9 bases. The length of the CDR3 is 14 residues. Germline V gene sequence: CDR1 ENHRY, CDR2 SYGVKD. Here the CDR3 DNA reads TGCGCCACGACTAGCGGAAGTGACACCGGGGAGCTGTTTTTT. Its protein is CATTSGSDTGELFF.

The table lists this clonotype with a few counts. This chain links TRBV19 with TRBJ1-4; D is undetermined. Between the trimmed V and J ends, which lost 5 bases and 8 bases, there was a span of 12 bases. The CDR3 is 13 amino acids. Germline V gene sequence: CDR1 LNHDA, CDR2 SQIVND (reference sequence). DNA for the CDR3: TGTGCCAGTAGTGCCCAACATCGGGAAAAACTGTTTTTT. It specifies CASSAQHREKLFF.

This clonotype is a singleton in its sample. The V and J genes are TRBV12-3 or TRBV12-4 and TRBJ2-5, with TRBD2 matching 7 bases. The J call could be wrong; TRBJ2-7 is a better fit for the DNA end. The CDR3 has 15 amino acids. The CDR3 coding sequence is TGTGCCAGCAGTTTCGGGGGGAGGCCCCCCTACGAGCAGTACTTC. Translating it yields CASSFGGRPPYEQYF.

The table lists this clonotype with a few counts. This rearrangement joins TRBV7-9 to TRBJ1-5; 7 bases map to TRBD1. Germline values: CDR1 SEHNR, CDR2 FQNEAQ (reference sequence). J was trimmed by 0 bases and V by 5 bases; bases with no gene match: 4. The CDR3 covers 15 residues. The CDR3 protein is CASSPGQNSNQPQHF. The CDR3, as DNA: TGTGCCAGCAGCCCGGGACAGAATAGCAATCAGCCCCAGCATTTT.

In this sample, this clonotype turned up a few times. The chain is built from TRBV7-9 and TRBJ1-1, with 10 bases identical to TRBD1. This CDR3 comprises 15 residues. Germline CDR1 SEHNR, CDR2 FQNEAQ (reference sequence). V trimming: 5 bases; J trimming: 1 base; junction bases outside the gene matches: 4. CDR3 coding DNA: TGTGCCAGCAGCGAGGGGACAGGGGAGAACACTGAAGCTTTCTTT. This translates into CASSEGTGENTEAFF.